Shown below are 15 T cell receptor beta chains from a single sample sequenced in a study of T cells in localized non-small cell lung cancer. Profiling relied on immunoSEQ multiplex PCR, and the TCRdb table lists in-frame clones only, not all of them. Of about 72,000 clones listed, roughly 86% are singletons. The source material was peripheral blood, sampled before any cancer treatment. The receptors here all came from a female donor of 60 years or more with stage I lung adenocarcinoma.

The chain is built from TRBV9 and TRBJ2-2, with a possible D match to TRBD2 (6 bases). This CDR3 comprises 13 residues. Trimming removed 6 bases from V and 5 bases from J, with 11 bases in between. The V gene's germline CDR1 is SGDLS and CDR2 YYNGEE. The CDR3 sequence is CASIPGETGELFF. The DNA for the CDR3 is TGTGCCAGCATTCCGGGAGAAACCGGGGAGCTGTTTTTT.

This clone has only one observation. The chain combines TRBV18 with TRBJ2-7, with 7 bases fitting TRBD2. Germline lookup yields CDR1 KGHSH and CDR2 LQKENI. The J segment lost 3 bases and the V segment lost 0 bases, leaving 8 bases of the junction unmatched. This CDR3 comprises 16 residues. The DNA for the CDR3 is TGTGCCAGCTCACCACCGGCTAGCGGACTCTACTACGAGCAGTACTTC. Translation: CASSPPASGLYYEQYF.

The chain couples TRBV6-5 to TRBJ1-2, with TRBD1 identical over 9 bases. J was trimmed by 2 bases and V by 7 bases; bases with no gene match: 5. The CDR3 loop spans 14 amino acids. Germline V gene data show CDR1 as MNHEY and CDR2 as SVGAGI. The DNA for the CDR3 is TGTGCCAGCAAGACAGGGGGGACCAACTATGGCTACACCTTC. Translation gives CASKTGGTNYGYTF.

This chain connects TRBV10-3 to TRBJ1-1; 8 nucleotides align to TRBD1. Germline V lookup: CDR1 ENHRY, CDR2 SYGVKD. The CDR3 runs to 13 residues. V was clipped by 6 bases and J by 11 bases; unmatched bases: 11. The CDR3 nucleotides read TGTGCCATCAGCCAGGGGGCGGTCTCCGGGGCTTTCTTT. Protein: CAISQGAVSGAFF.

The chain has TRBV15 and TRBJ2-7; 10 nucleotides align to TRBD2. Losses at the gene ends were 1 base for V and 5 bases for J; bases not matched to a gene: 5. The germline V gene has CDR1 LNHNV and CDR2 YYDKDF (reference sequence). CDR3 length: 15 amino acids. CDR3 protein: CATSRGLAGANEQYF. The DNA for the CDR3 is TGTGCCACCAGCAGAGGGCTAGCGGGAGCTAACGAGCAGTACTTC.

V usage is TRBV7-2 and J usage is TRBJ2-1; 7 bases fit TRBD1. CDR1 and CDR2 from the germline V gene are SGHTA and FQGNSA. The CDR3 contains 15 residues. V trimming: 3 bases; J trimming: 2 bases; junction bases outside the gene matches: 4. The chain's CDR3 is CASSFRQGPYNEQFF. Here the CDR3 DNA reads TGTGCCAGCAGCTTTAGACAGGGCCCCTACAATGAGCAGTTCTTC.

The rearrangement links TRBV6-6 to TRBJ1-4; D call uncertain. Trimming stripped 4 bases from V and 4 bases from J, with 13 bases between. The CDR3 runs to 15 residues. The germline CDR1 and CDR2 sequences are MNHNY and SVGAGI (reference sequence). In DNA form, the CDR3 reads TGTGCCAGCAGTTTGGGTCAATTGGATAATGAAAAACTGTTTTTT. Residues: CASSLGQLDNEKLFF.

The gene calls are TRBV7-9 and TRBJ2-1; 8 bases are a match to TRBD1. J lost 3 bases, V lost 4 bases, and 5 bases had no gene match. Germline V gene lookup returns CDR1 SEHNR and CDR2 FQNEAQ (reference sequence). This CDR3 spans 15 amino acids. The CDR3 nucleotides read TGTGCCAGCAGCTCCGACAGGGGCCACTACAATGAGCAGTTCTTC. Translated, it gives CASSSDRGHYNEQFF.

J is TRBJ2-5 and V is TRBV14; D remains ambiguous. The V gene lost 4 bases and the J gene lost 1 base, with 4 bases spanning the gap. CDR1 SGHDN and CDR2 FVKESK come from the germline V gene. The CDR3 consists of 12 residues. In DNA, the CDR3 is TGTGCCAGCAGCCCCACCCAAGAGACCCAGTACTTC. It yields the protein CASSPTQETQYF.

The rearrangement uses TRBV5-1 and TRBJ2-5; D might be TRBD1 or TRBD2, each matching 7 bases. Germline V CDR1 and CDR2: SGHRS, YFSETQ. V dropped 3 bases and J dropped 1 base, with 16 bases sitting between them. The CDR3 length is 16 residues. CDR3 DNA sequence: TGCGCCAGCAGCTCTGGGGGAGGGGGCCTCCAAGAGACCCAGTACTTC. As protein: CASSSGGGGLQETQYF.

The chain joins TRBV5-4 to TRBJ2-1; the D is unclear. The CDR3 sequence is 15 residues long. Trimming removed 0 bases at V and 7 bases at J, with 14 bases between. The germline V gene has CDR1 SGHNT and CDR2 YYREEE (reference sequence). CDR3 in amino acids: CASSLGSGAMNEQFF. In DNA, the CDR3 is TGTGCCAGCAGCTTGGGGTCTGGAGCAATGAATGAGCAGTTCTTC. The full variable domain, in which reference TRBV5-4 and TRBJ2-1 provide the parts outside the CDR3, is ETGVTQSPTHLIKTRGQQVTLRCSSQSGHNTVSWYQQALGQGPQFIFQYYREEENGRGNFPPRFSGLQFPNYSSELNVNALELDDSALYLCASSLGSGAMNEQFFGPGTRLTVL.

The CDR3 DNA reads as TGTGCCAGCAGCTTGGGACTAGCGAAAGAGACCCAGTACTTC. It is translated as CASSLGLAKETQYF. The chain uses TRBV11-3 and TRBJ2-5, with 10 bases lining up with TRBD2. The CDR3 is 14 residues long. Looked up from germline, CDR1 is SGHNT and CDR2 is YENEEA. Germline trimming cut 3 bases from V and 3 bases from J; bases unmatched to any gene: 1.

The V gene is TRBV7-9, the J gene TRBJ1-1; D is uncertain. Looked up from germline, CDR1 is SEHNR and CDR2 is FQNEAQ (reference sequence). Trimming removed 5 bases from V and 0 bases from J, with 7 bases in between. The CDR3 is 13 residues long. This CDR3 reads CASSIEVNTEAFF. The CDR3 DNA follows: TGTGCCAGCAGCATAGAGGTGAACACTGAAGCTTTCTTT.

This chain joins TRBV11-3 and TRBJ2-3; tentative D call: TRBD1 (5 bases). This CDR3 comprises 15 residues. V gave up 5 bases and J gave up 0 bases, with 12 bases separating them. Germline CDR1 reads SGHNT; CDR2 reads YENEEA. CDR3 amino acids: CASSGRQISTDTQYF. CDR3 bases: TGTGCCAGCAGCGGCCGACAGATTAGCACAGATACGCAGTATTTT.

This clone showed up just a few times. This chain links TRBV4-1 with TRBJ2-7; 9 nucleotides agree with TRBD1. Trimming at V came to 6 bases and at J to 1 base, leaving 7 bases not matched to a gene. The length of the CDR3 is 15 residues. Germline CDR1 and CDR2: MGHRA and YSYEKL. The CDR3 DNA follows: TGCGCCAGCAGTCTTCGACAGGGGGAATCCTACGAGCAGTACTTC. This sequence encodes CASSLRQGESYEQYF.